Below are 10 T cell receptor beta chains sequenced from a single sample in a study of T cell repertoires in aging, cancer and after chemotherapy. The template was genomic DNA from peripheral blood, not RNA. TRB rearrangements spanning V, D and J were amplified using mixed TRB-A/B primers. In TCRdb, the multiplex PCR reads were re-called with MiXCR into one record per CDR3 protein. Of about 2,100 distinct CDR3 sequences in the sample, approximately 22% were seen once. What was sequenced was blood. These receptors all come from a human donor with a blood cancer.

By frequency in the sample, this clonotype is medium-sized (0.01 to 0.1%). The gene calls are TRBV7-6 and TRBJ2-3; perhaps TRBD2 as D (5 bases). Trimming shortened V by 5 bases and J by 8 bases, and 14 bases separated the two germline ends. The V gene's germline CDR1 is SGHVS and CDR2 FNYEAQ. The CDR3 consists of 13 residues. The DNA of the CDR3 is TGTGCCAGCAGCCAAACGCTCGGAGGTACGCAGTATTTT. Protein: CASSQTLGGTQYF.

This clonotype is medium-sized. The chain joins TRBV18 to TRBJ2-5; D call uncertain. Trimming removed 1 base at V and 1 base at J, with 4 bases between. The CDR3 has 13 residues. Germline CDR1 and CDR2: KGHSH and LQKENI. Here the CDR3 DNA reads TGTGCCAGCTCACCACTCAGCCAAGAGACCCAGTACTTC. Residues: CASSPLSQETQYF. Drawing the rest from reference TRBV18 and TRBJ2-5, the complete variable domain is NAGVMQNPRHLVRRRGQEARLRCSPMKGHSHVYWYRQLPEEGLKFMVYLQKENIIDESGMPKERFSAEFPKEGPSILRIQQVVRGDSAAYFCASSPLSQETQYFGPGTRLLVL.

This clonotype rates as medium-sized. The chain is built from TRBV13 and TRBJ2-3; a possible D gene is TRBD2 (6 bases). Germline V gives CDR1 PRHDT, CDR2 FYEKMQ (reference sequence). This CDR3 comprises 14 residues. Trimming removed 7 bases at V and 4 bases at J, with 15 bases between. The CDR3 spells CASILGGSSDTQYF. The CDR3, as DNA: TGTGCCAGCATCCTAGGAGGGAGCTCAGATACGCAGTATTTT.

This chain links TRBV5-1 with TRBJ2-5, with 7 bases fitting TRBD2. This CDR3 has 14 amino acids. The V and J ends lost 3 bases and 3 bases, in that order; junction bases with no gene match: 5. CDR1 and CDR2 (germline): SGHRS, YFSETQ. The CDR3 here is CASSSSGTKETQYF. CDR3 sequence (DNA): TGCGCCAGCAGCTCAAGCGGGACCAAAGAGACCCAGTACTTC.

This clonotype was observed a few times. This chain joins TRBV10-3 and TRBJ1-1, with 10 bases identical to TRBD1. The CDR3 runs 15 residues. The V gene end was trimmed by 6 bases and the J gene end by 1 base; junction bases not matched to a gene: 5. Per germline, CDR1 ENHRY and CDR2 SYGVKD. The CDR3: CAIRGGDRGNTEAFF. The CDR3 DNA sequence: TGTGCCATCAGGGGGGGGGACAGGGGGAACACTGAAGCTTTCTTT.

This clonotype was detected a few times. This sequence joins TRBV11-3 and TRBJ2-7, with D uncertain. CDR3 length equals 12 residues. Looked up from germline, CDR1 is SGHNT and CDR2 is YENEEA. V lost 5 bases to trimming and J lost 6 bases, with 11 bases between them. The CDR3 protein is CASSHERSEQYV. CDR3 coding DNA: TGTGCCAGCAGCCATGAAAGATCCGAGCAGTACGTC.

As concerns this clonotype: A junction boundary mismatches the germline segment, possibly from a read error. The chain recombines TRBV11-3 with TRBJ2-5; 14 bases map to TRBD2. Germline V CDR1 and CDR2: SGHNT, YENEEA. CDR3 length: 14 residues. In DNA form, the CDR3 reads TGTGCCAGTACACCGGGACTAGCGGGAGAGGCCCAGTACTTC. It is translated as CASTPGLAGEAQYF.

V and J are TRBV12-3 or TRBV12-4 and TRBJ2-3; D is unresolved. CDR3 length equals 14 residues. V was shortened by 2 bases and J by 2 bases, with 8 bases between the two germline ends. The CDR3 DNA reads as TGTGCCAGCAGTTTAAAAGTACCCACAGATACGCAGTATTTT. Translated: CASSLKVPTDTQYF.

In its sample, this clonotype was seen a few times. The V call is TRBV20-1, the J call TRBJ1-1; D is uncertain. Germline CDR1 is DFQATT and CDR2 is SNEGSKA (reference sequence). The CDR3 loop spans 14 amino acids. V was pared by 3 bases and J by 1 base, with 12 bases between. The chain's CDR3 is CSARAGSKNTEAFF. CDR3 in DNA: TGCAGTGCTAGGGCTGGAAGTAAGAACACTGAAGCTTTCTTT.

With respect to this clonotype: A much larger clone lies a single base off, so this may be a read error. Here the CDR3 reads CASSSGLAGVDEQYV. DNA for the CDR3: TGTGCCAGCTCGAGCGGACTAGCGGGAGTCGACGAGCAGTACGTC. The rearrangement links TRBV18 to TRBJ2-7; 13 bases map to TRBD2. V lost 6 bases to trimming and J lost 5 bases; unmatched junction nucleotides: 7. The CDR3 length is 15 residues. Germline CDR1 and CDR2: KGHSH and LQKENI.